This T cell receptor (beta chain) was retrieved from a study of Graves' ophthalmopathy and Graves' hyperthyroidism. Aged 18 to 65, hyperthyroidism patients had been newly diagnosed, with under 2 months' duration. As the template, RNA transcripts were used to amplify TCR beta CDR3 regions. The workflow started with a first-round RT-PCR run with HTBI primers and then moved on to a second-round multiplex PCR. Each CDR3 protein gets one entry after TCRdb re-called the multiplex PCR reads with MiXCR. The sample lists 350,000 to 450,000 distinct CDR3 sequences, over 20% occurring once. This clonotype has ten or more counts. Germline V gene lookup returns CDR1 SNHLY and CDR2 FYNNEI. Losses at the gene ends were 3 bases for V and 1 base for J; bases not matched to a gene: 7. CDR3 length: 16 residues.

Sequencing input: peripheral blood. This sequence joins TRBV2 and TRBJ2-7, with 9 positions matching TRBD2. The sequence derives from a woman aged 18-29 years with stable Graves' hyperthyroidism. The CDR3 bases are TGTGCCAGCAGTGAGAGGGTAGCGGGAGAGTCCTACGAGCAGTACTTC. Its translation: CASSERVAGESYEQYF.